This paragraph covers one TCR beta chain sequence. Its antigen is not identified. CDR3 length: 13 residues. Germline lookup yields CDR1 SGHKS and CDR2 YYEKEE (reference sequence). TRB was amplified from roughly 270 ng of peripheral blood genomic DNA per sample. TRB rearrangements were amplified by touch-down multiplex PCR with mixed TRB-A/B primers. TCRdb re-analyzed the multiplex PCR reads; it lists each CDR3 protein once, without DNA. The listing records 8,300 or so distinct CDR3 sequences. The source of the sample is a study of T cell clusters in autoimmune cytopenias. Study overall: TRB sequencing had a median about 55,000 reads and about 2,500 distinct clonotypes per sample.

Study conclusions and caveats: Compared with active autoimmune hepatitis patients, healthy donors showed about 3-fold more exclusive TRB clusters.

The chain carries TRBV5-5 and TRBJ2-5; TCRdb's assignment of TRBD2 cannot be checked, as there is no DNA. This TCR was recovered from a human donor with an autoimmune cytopenia or autoimmune hepatitis (not recorded which). The specimen sequenced was peripheral blood. The CDR3: CASSSAGSRTQYF.